These T cell receptor beta chains were read from a single sample in a study of control samples from healthy donors and cancer patients. Sequenced by immunoSEQ multiplex PCR; TCRdb stores in-frame clones only, minus some. The sample consists of about 180,000 clones, more than 80% of them appearing once. The sequenced sample was blood. The receptors shown here come from a man in his thirties or forties in good health. Each CDR3 is given with its conserved first and last residue. A D gene is named only where the DNA matches it firmly.

d_gene,v_gene,j_gene,len,CDR3aa
.,TRBV2,TRBJ2-5,12,CASRRGQETQYF
.,TRBV2,TRBJ1-1,14,CASSDRVLNTEAFF
.,TRBV11-2,TRBJ1-2,14,CASSRDRLAGGYTF
TRBD1,TRBV6-5,TRBJ1-1,13,CASSITGVTEAFF
.,TRBV19,TRBJ2-5,14,CASSIDYSQETQYF
TRBD2,TRBV29-1,TRBJ2-7,16,CSVEIAGGPGSYEQYF
.,TRBV19,TRBJ1-2,14,CASSITSEDYGYTF
TRBD1,TRBV5-4,TRBJ2-7,15,CASSWPGTGGNEQYF
.,TRBV27,TRBJ2-5,14,CASSLRDTQETQYF
.,TRBV30,TRBJ2-7,14,CAWRATSRSYEQYF
.,TRBV7-9,TRBJ2-6,19,CASSPRPDRIYSGANVLTF
.,TRBV7-8,TRBJ2-7,14,CASSSDREGYEQYF
TRBD2,TRBV7-2,TRBJ2-1,16,CASSGGLAGGRNEQFF
.,TRBV19,TRBJ2-1,12,CASASEYNEQFF